The 20 T cell receptor beta chains given below trace back to one sample, sequenced in a study of blood T cell repertoires in COVID-19. Measured with immunoSEQ multiplex PCR; TCRdb has only the in-frame clones, and not every one. Altogether about 120,000 clones are present, roughly 89% being singletons, with the ten largest covering approximately 19%. The sample was peripheral blood. The origin of the receptors is a human donor with acute or convalescent COVID-19. The donor label of this sample is uncertain.

J is TRBJ2-5 and V is TRBV7-2; the match to TRBD2 covers 7 bases. V was clipped by 3 bases and J by 1 base; unmatched bases: 2. The CDR3 extends over 14 amino acids. Per the germline V gene, CDR1 is SGHTA and CDR2 is FQGNSA. CDR3 sequence (DNA): TGTGCCAGCAGCTTGACTAGCTCCCAAGAGACCCAGTACTTC. Translation gives CASSLTSSQETQYF.

The rearrangement uses TRBV5-1 and TRBJ1-1, with unresolved D. The CDR3 runs to 14 residues. V shed 1 base and J shed 2 bases, with 9 bases lying between them. Germline CDR1 SGHRS, CDR2 YFSETQ. This chain's CDR3 is CASSLFTTNTEAFF. In DNA, the CDR3 is TGCGCCAGCAGCTTGTTTACAACAAACACTGAAGCTTTCTTT.

V and J are TRBV19 and TRBJ2-3; TRBD2 might be the D (5 bases). V gave up 9 bases and J gave up 5 bases, with 12 bases separating them. CDR1 is LNHDA, CDR2 SQIVND, per germline (reference sequence). The CDR3 contains 12 residues. The CDR3 DNA follows: TGTGCCAGCCATGGGAGTGAAGATACGCAGTATTTT. It is translated as CASHGSEDTQYF.

The chain employs TRBV7-9 and TRBJ1-6; perhaps TRBD1 as D (5 bases). Germline loops: CDR1 SEHNR, CDR2 FQNEAQ (reference sequence). Deletions cut 1 base from V and 6 bases from J, with 7 bases between. This CDR3 comprises 14 residues. Here the CDR3 reads CASSLGGTNSPLHF. The CDR3 DNA reads TGTGCCAGCAGCTTAGGCGGGACTAATTCACCCCTCCACTTT.

The chain joins TRBV2 to TRBJ1-1, with D maybe TRBD1 (5 bases). Trimming removed 4 bases at V and 0 bases at J, with 6 bases between. Looked up from germline, CDR1 is SNHLY and CDR2 is FYNNEI. The CDR3 totals 13 residues. The CDR3 sequence is CASSAGVNTEAFF. DNA for the CDR3: TGTGCCAGCAGTGCGGGGGTGAACACTGAAGCTTTCTTT.

V and J are TRBV28 and TRBJ1-1; D is ambiguous. Per germline, CDR1 MDHEN and CDR2 SYDVKM. This CDR3 has 12 residues. V dropped 5 bases and J dropped 3 bases, with 7 bases sitting between them. The CDR3 region is CASSPVYTEAFF. The CDR3 nucleotides read TGTGCCAGCAGTCCAGTTTACACTGAAGCTTTCTTT. The variable domain in full, completed from reference TRBV28 and TRBJ1-1, reads DVKVTQSSRYLVKRTGEKVFLECVQDMDHENMFWYRQDPGLGLRLIYFSYDVKMKEKGDIPEGYSVSREKKERFSLILESASTNQTSMYLCASSPVYTEAFFGQGTRLTVV.

V is TRBV5-4 and J is TRBJ2-1, with D possibly TRBD1 on 6 matching bases. CDR1 and CDR2 from the germline V gene are SGHNT and YYREEE (reference sequence). CDR3 length: 15 residues. Between the trimmed V and J ends, which lost 2 bases and 0 bases, there was a span of 9 bases. The CDR3 sequence is CASSLGQSSYNEQFF. CDR3 sequence (DNA): TGTGCCAGCAGCTTAGGACAGAGCTCCTACAATGAGCAGTTCTTC. Complete variable domain (other parts from reference TRBV5-4 and TRBJ2-1): ETGVTQSPTHLIKTRGQQVTLRCSSQSGHNTVSWYQQALGQGPQFIFQYYREEENGRGNFPPRFSGLQFPNYSSELNVNALELDDSALYLCASSLGQSSYNEQFFGPGTRLTVL.

The chain carries TRBV12-5 and TRBJ2-1, with D unclear. The CDR3 extends over 13 amino acids. The germline gives CDR1 LGHNT, CDR2 FRNRAP. V shed 1 base and J shed 5 bases, with 6 bases lying between them. CDR3 DNA: TGTGCTAGTGGTTTGGAAGCAAACAATGAGCAGTTCTTC. The encoded protein is CASGLEANNEQFF.

The rearrangement joins TRBV6-2 or TRBV6-3 to TRBJ2-3; TRBD2 aligns across 13 bases. Germline CDR1 is MNHEY and CDR2 is SVGEGT. V lost 6 bases to trimming and J lost 5 bases; unmatched junction nucleotides: 11. The CDR3 has 17 amino acids. The CDR3 region has the DNA TGTGCCAGCAGCCCCCGACTAGCGGGGGGTCCCCAAGATACGCAGTATTTT. This codes for CASSPRLAGGPQDTQYF.

The rearrangement joins TRBV15 to TRBJ1-6; TRBD1 is a possible D gene (6 bases). There are 15 residues in the CDR3. Per germline, CDR1 LNHNV and CDR2 YYDKDF (reference sequence). Trimming pared 2 bases from V and 4 bases from J, leaving 9 bases between. This chain's CDR3 is CATSRQQGYNSPLHF. The CDR3 coding sequence is TGTGCCACCAGCAGACAACAGGGATATAATTCACCCCTCCACTTT.

This clone was counted a few times. The V and J genes are TRBV12-5 and TRBJ1-1; no firm D call. V gave up 0 bases and J gave up 12 bases, with 20 bases separating them. Germline V gene sequence: CDR1 LGHNT, CDR2 FRNRAP. The CDR3 extends over 15 amino acids. Here the CDR3 reads CASGLVSTQNSFPFF. Written as DNA, the CDR3 is TGTGCTAGTGGTTTGGTTTCCACACAAAATTCGTTTCCTTTCTTT. The entire variable domain, with the rest obtained from reference TRBV12-5 and TRBJ1-1, is as follows: DARVTQTPRHKVTEMGQEVTMRCQPILGHNTVFWYRQTMMQGLELLAYFRNRAPLDDSGMPKDRFSAEMPDATLATLKIQPSEPRDSAVYFCASGLVSTQNSFPFFGQGTRLTVV.

The chain joins TRBV7-9 to TRBJ2-5, with D perhaps TRBD2 (7 bases). Germline V gives CDR1 SEHNR, CDR2 FQNEAQ (reference sequence). Trimming removed 4 bases from V and 5 bases from J, with 11 bases in between. The length of the CDR3 is 13 residues. CDR3 loop: CASSWGGPETQYF. The CDR3 nucleotides are TGTGCCAGCAGCTGGGGGGGCCCTGAGACCCAGTACTTC.

The CDR3 DNA reads TGTGCCAGCAGCCAAGAGGGACAGACCCGCTTTTGGGGCGAAGGAAACACAGATACGCAGTATTTT. Translating gives CASSQEGQTRFWGEGNTDTQYF. The chain combines TRBV4-2 with TRBJ2-3, with 7 positions matching TRBD1. Per the germline V gene, CDR1 is LGHNA and CDR2 is YNFKEQ. The CDR3 covers 22 residues. V lost 0 bases, J lost 2 bases, and 23 bases stayed unmatched.

This clone came up once. V and J are TRBV5-1 and TRBJ1-1; 7 bases are shared with TRBD1. The CDR3 sequence is 15 residues long. CDR1 SGHRS and CDR2 YFSETQ come from the germline V gene. The trim removed 3 bases at V and 1 base at J, leaving 6 bases unmatched. CDR3 protein: CASSSGGGGNTEAFF. As DNA, the CDR3 is TGCGCCAGCAGCTCGGGAGGGGGCGGGAACACTGAAGCTTTCTTT. The full variable domain, rest sourced from reference TRBV5-1 and TRBJ1-1, is KAGVTQTPRYLIKTRGQQVTLSCSPISGHRSVSWYQQTPGQGLQFLFEYFSETQRNKGNFPGRFSGRQFSNSRSEMNVSTLELGDSALYLCASSSGGGGNTEAFFGQGTRLTVV.

The rearrangement links TRBV29-1 to TRBJ2-7; 11 nucleotides match TRBD1. The CDR3 is made up of 14 amino acids. J lost 1 base, V lost 4 bases, and 3 bases had no gene match. The germline V gene encodes CDR1 SQVTM and CDR2 ANQGSEA. CDR3 DNA: TGCAGCGTTGCCGGGACAGGGGGATCCTACGAGCAGTACTTC. Protein product: CSVAGTGGSYEQYF.

Note on this clone: Other DNA variants within this sample encode the same CDR3. The chain links TRBV6-1 to TRBJ1-3, with a weak D call TRBD1 (6 bases). The CDR3 runs to 15 residues. CDR1 and CDR2 from the germline V gene are MNHNS and SASEGT. The ends were cut back, 1 base at V and 2 bases at J, with 9 bases in the middle. CDR3 nucleotide sequence: TGTGCCAGCAGTGAAGGTACAGGGACTGGAAACACCATATATTTT. Translated, it gives CASSEGTGTGNTIYF.

V gene TRBV3-1 (or the pseudogene TRBV3-2) combines with J gene TRBJ1-1, with 7 nucleotides matching TRBD1. The CDR3 extends over 15 amino acids. The J segment lost 4 bases and the V segment lost 5 bases, leaving 10 bases of the junction unmatched. The germline gives CDR1 LGHDT, CDR2 YNNKEL (reference sequence). CDR3 DNA sequence: TGTGCCAGCAGCTCTGACAGGGCCCTCCCCACTGAAGCTTTCTTT. This translates into CASSSDRALPTEAFF.

This chain connects TRBV5-1 to TRBJ1-2, with 7 positions matching TRBD1. The junction had 3 bases not matched to a gene; V was cut back by 3 bases and J by 1 base. CDR1 and CDR2 from the germline V gene are SGHRS and YFSETQ. This CDR3 is 14 amino acids long. The CDR3 loop is CASSWGQYNYGYTF. The CDR3 DNA reads TGCGCCAGCAGCTGGGGACAGTATAACTATGGCTACACCTTC. The whole variable domain, filled in from reference TRBV5-1 and TRBJ1-2, reads KAGVTQTPRYLIKTRGQQVTLSCSPISGHRSVSWYQQTPGQGLQFLFEYFSETQRNKGNFPGRFSGRQFSNSRSEMNVSTLELGDSALYLCASSWGQYNYGYTFGSGTRLTVV.

This rearrangement joins TRBV9 to TRBJ2-1; D uncertain. V lost 3 bases, J lost 11 bases, and 12 bases lay in between. CDR1 and CDR2 (germline): SGDLS, YYNGEE. The CDR3 is 12 residues long. The CDR3 is CASSDRGVKQFF. CDR3 sequence (DNA): TGTGCCAGCAGCGACCGCGGAGTGAAGCAGTTCTTC.

This clone has a handful of counts. CDR3 in DNA: TGTGCCAGCAGTGATTTTGAGCAGGCCAATGAGCAGTTCTTC. This codes for CASSDFEQANEQFF. V and J are TRBV2 and TRBJ2-1, with D hard to call. The CDR3 loop spans 14 amino acids. Per the germline V gene, CDR1 is SNHLY and CDR2 is FYNNEI. The V and J ends lost 3 bases and 6 bases respectively, with 12 bases between them.